This T cell receptor (beta chain) was observed in a study of cytomegalovirus exposure and HLA in healthy donors. The overall study: An earlier analysis found some 120 million unique TCR beta sequences from roughly 170 million T cells. Of more than 350 genotyped donors, roughly 86% clustered with self-reported Caucasian donors.

Germline V CDR1 and CDR2: LNHDA, SQIVND (reference sequence). This CDR3 region has 16 residues. V lost 3 bases and J lost 3, with 15 bases in between. Notes on the study in general: An assumption of roughly uniform sequencing depth across donors underlay the presence/absence analyses.

The study ran its PCR with 60 Vbeta and 13 Jbeta primers. Measured with immunoSEQ multiplex PCR; TCRdb has only the in-frame clones, and not every one. Here the sample spans 110,000 or so clones, roughly 70% being singletons. This clone was seen more than once but under ten times. Its antigen remains unknown. This chain joins TRBV19 and TRBJ1-5; D is perhaps TRBD1 (6 bases). The sample was PBMCs. This clonotype was sampled from a woman aged 40 to 55 in good health and CMV-seropositive. The CDR3 coding sequence is TGTGCCAGTAGTATGAATGGGGGGGCCTTCAATCAGCCCCAGCATTTT. Protein sequence: CASSMNGGAFNQPQHF.